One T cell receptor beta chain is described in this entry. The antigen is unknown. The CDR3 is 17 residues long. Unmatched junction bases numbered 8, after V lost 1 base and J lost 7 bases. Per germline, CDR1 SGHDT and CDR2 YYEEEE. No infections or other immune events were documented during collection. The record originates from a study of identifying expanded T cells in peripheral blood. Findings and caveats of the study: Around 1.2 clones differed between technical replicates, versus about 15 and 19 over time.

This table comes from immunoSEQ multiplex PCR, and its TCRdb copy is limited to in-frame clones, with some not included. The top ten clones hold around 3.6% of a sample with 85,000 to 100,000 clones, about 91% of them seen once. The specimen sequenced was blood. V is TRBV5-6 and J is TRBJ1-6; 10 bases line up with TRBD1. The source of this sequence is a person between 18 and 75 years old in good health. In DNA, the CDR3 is TGTGCCAGCAGCTTGCGGGGGACAGGGGTACTCAATTCACCCCTCCACTTT. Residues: CASSLRGTGVLNSPLHF.